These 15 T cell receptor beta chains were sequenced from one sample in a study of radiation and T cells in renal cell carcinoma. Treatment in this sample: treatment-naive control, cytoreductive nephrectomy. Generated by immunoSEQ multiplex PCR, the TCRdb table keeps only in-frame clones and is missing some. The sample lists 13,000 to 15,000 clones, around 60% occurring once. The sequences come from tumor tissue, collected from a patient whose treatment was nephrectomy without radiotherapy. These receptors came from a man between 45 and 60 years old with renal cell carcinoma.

CDR3 bases: TGCGCCAGCAGCTTGGCAGGGGAGAACACTGAAGCTTTCTTT. Residues: CASSLAGENTEAFF. The V call is TRBV5-1, the J call TRBJ1-1; D might be TRBD1 (6 bases). The CDR3 covers 14 residues. Germline V lookup: CDR1 SGHRS, CDR2 YFSETQ. V was pared by 0 bases and J by 1 base, with 7 bases between.

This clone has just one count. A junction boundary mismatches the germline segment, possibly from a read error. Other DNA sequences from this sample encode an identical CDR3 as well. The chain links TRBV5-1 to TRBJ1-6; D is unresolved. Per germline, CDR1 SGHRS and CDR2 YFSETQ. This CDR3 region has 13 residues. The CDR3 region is CASSLYKNSPLHF. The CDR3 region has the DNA TGCGCCAGCAGCTTGTATAAGAATTCACCTCTCCACTTT. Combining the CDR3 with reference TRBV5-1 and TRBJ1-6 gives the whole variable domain KAGVTQTPRYLIKTRGQQVTLSCSPISGHRSVSWYQQTPGQGLQFLFEYFSETQRNKGNFPGRFSGRQFSNSRSEMNVSTLELGDSALYLCASSLYKNSPLHFGNGTRLTVT.

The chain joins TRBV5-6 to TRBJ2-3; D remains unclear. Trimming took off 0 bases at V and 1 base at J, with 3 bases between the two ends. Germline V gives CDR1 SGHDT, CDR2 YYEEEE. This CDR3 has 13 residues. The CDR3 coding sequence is TGTGCCAGCAGCTTGGTGCGCACAGATACGCAGTATTTT. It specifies CASSLVRTDTQYF.

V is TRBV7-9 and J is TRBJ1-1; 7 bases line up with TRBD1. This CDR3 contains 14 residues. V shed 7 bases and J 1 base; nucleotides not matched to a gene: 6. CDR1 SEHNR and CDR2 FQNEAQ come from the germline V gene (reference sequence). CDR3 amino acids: CASTLGGQNTEAFF. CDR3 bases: TGTGCCAGCACTTTAGGGGGCCAGAACACTGAAGCTTTCTTT. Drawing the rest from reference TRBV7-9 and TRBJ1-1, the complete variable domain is DTGVSQNPRHKITKRGQNVTFRCDPISEHNRLYWYRQTLGQGPEFLTYFQNEAQLEKSRLLSDRFSAERPKGSFSTLEIQRTEQGDSAMYLCASTLGGQNTEAFFGQGTRLTVV.

The CDR3 coding sequence is TGTGCCAGCAGTGGGGGAACAGGGCGGTCTGGAAACACCATATATTTT. Protein product: CASSGGTGRSGNTIYF. This sequence joins TRBV6-1 and TRBJ1-3; D possibly corresponds to TRBD1 (6 bases). This CDR3 has 16 residues. Trimming removed 4 bases from V and 1 base from J, with 14 bases in between. Germline CDR1 and CDR2: MNHNS and SASEGT.

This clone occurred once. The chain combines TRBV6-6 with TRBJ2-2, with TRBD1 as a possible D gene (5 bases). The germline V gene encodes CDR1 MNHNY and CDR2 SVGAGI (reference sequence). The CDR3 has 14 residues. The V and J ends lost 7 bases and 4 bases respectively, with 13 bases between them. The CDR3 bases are TGTGCCAGCAACCCAACAGGATTCACCGGGGAGCTGTTTTTT. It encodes CASNPTGFTGELFF.

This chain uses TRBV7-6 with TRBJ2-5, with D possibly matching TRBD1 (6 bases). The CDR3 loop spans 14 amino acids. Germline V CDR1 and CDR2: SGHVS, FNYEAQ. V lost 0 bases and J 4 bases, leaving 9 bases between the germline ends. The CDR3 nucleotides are TGTGCCAGCAGCTTAGCGGGCAGGGGAGAGACCCAGTACTTC. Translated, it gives CASSLAGRGETQYF.

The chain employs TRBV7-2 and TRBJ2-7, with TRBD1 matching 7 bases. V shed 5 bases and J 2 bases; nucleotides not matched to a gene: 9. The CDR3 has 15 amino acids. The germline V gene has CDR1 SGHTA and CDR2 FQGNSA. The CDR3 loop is CASSRDRYHAYEQYF. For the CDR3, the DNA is TGTGCCAGCAGCCGGGACAGATATCACGCCTACGAGCAGTACTTC. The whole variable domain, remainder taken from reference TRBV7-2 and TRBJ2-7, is GAGVSQSPSNKVTEKGKDVELRCDPISGHTALYWYRQSLGQGLEFLIYFQGNSAPDKSGLPSDRFSAERTGGSVSTLTIQRTQQEDSAVYLCASSRDRYHAYEQYFGPGTRLTVT.

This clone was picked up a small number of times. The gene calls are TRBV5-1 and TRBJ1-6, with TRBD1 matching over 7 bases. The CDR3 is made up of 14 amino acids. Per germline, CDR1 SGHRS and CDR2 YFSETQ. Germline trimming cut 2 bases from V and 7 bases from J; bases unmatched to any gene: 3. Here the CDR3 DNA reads TGCGCCAGCAGCTTCGGGACAGCCAATTCACCCCTCCACTTT. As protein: CASSFGTANSPLHF.

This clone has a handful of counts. The CDR3 nucleotides are TGCAGCGCAAGGAGACAGGGGGCATGGACTGAAGCTTTCTTT. Translated, it gives CSARRQGAWTEAFF. The V and J genes are TRBV29-1 and TRBJ1-1; 10 bases fit TRBD1. CDR1 and CDR2 from the germline V gene are SQVTM and ANQGSEA. The CDR3 spans 14 residues. V gave up 7 bases and J gave up 5 bases; unmatched junction bases: 10.

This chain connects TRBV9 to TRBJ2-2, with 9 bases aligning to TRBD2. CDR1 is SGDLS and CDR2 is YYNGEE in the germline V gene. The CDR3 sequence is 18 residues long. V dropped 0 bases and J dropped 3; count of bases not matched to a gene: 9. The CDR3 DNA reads TGTGCCAGCAGCGTAGAGGGGGCGGGACTAGCCGACACCGGGGAGCTGTTTTTT. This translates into CASSVEGAGLADTGELFF.

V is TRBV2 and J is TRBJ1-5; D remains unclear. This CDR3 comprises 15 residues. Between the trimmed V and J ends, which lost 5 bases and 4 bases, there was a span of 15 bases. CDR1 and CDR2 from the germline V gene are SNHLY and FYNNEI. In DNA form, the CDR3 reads TGTGCCAGCAGTTACGGACGGGGTGGGAATCAGCCCCAGCATTTT. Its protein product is CASSYGRGGNQPQHF.

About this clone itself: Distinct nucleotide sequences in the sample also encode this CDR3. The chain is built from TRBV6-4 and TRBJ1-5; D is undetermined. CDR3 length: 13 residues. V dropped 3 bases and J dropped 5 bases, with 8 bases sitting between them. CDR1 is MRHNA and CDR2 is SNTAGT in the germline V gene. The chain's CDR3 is CASSEGPYQPQHF. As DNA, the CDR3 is TGTGCCAGCAGTGAAGGACCCTATCAGCCCCAGCATTTT.

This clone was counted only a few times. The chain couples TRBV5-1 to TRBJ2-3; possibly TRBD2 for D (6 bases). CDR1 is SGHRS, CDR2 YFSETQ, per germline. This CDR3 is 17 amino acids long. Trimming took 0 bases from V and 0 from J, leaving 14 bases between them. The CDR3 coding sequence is TGCGCCAGCAGCTTGGAGGGTCCGGGACTGAGCACAGATACGCAGTATTTT. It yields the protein CASSLEGPGLSTDTQYF.

The CDR3 region has the DNA TGTGCCACCTCCTCGGACAGGGGGACCTACGAGCAGTACTTC. Protein product: CATSSDRGTYEQYF. The V and J genes are TRBV27 and TRBJ2-7, with 10 bases fitting TRBD1. Germline V gene data show CDR1 as MNHEY and CDR2 as SMNVEV (reference sequence). The CDR3 runs to 14 residues. V was clipped by 10 bases and J by 2 bases; unmatched bases: 8.